These 20 T cell receptor beta chains share one sample of origin, sequenced in a study of cytomegalovirus exposure and HLA in healthy donors. Primers included in the PCR were 60 Vbeta and 13 Jbeta primers. Produced via immunoSEQ multiplex PCR; TCRdb's table is partial and in-frame only. The repertoire holds 100,000 to 150,000 clones, over 70% seen once, with approximately 4% in the top ten. Sequenced material: PBMCs. The receptors here all came from a man between 18 and 35 years old in good health and CMV-seropositive.

Turning to this clone: At one boundary the junction diverges from the germline segment, which might be a read error. The chain links TRBV7-9 to TRBJ1-2; TRBD1 aligns across 7 bases. Looked up from germline, CDR1 is SEHNR and CDR2 is FQNEAQ (reference sequence). The CDR3 covers 12 residues. CDR3 in amino acids: CSSSIQGRGYTF. In DNA, the CDR3 is TGTTCCAGCAGCATACAGGGGCGGGGATACACCTTC.

The CDR3: CASRKPGQPNTEAFF. DNA of the CDR3: TGTGCCAGCAGGAAACCGGGACAGCCTAACACTGAAGCTTTCTTT. This sequence joins TRBV2 and TRBJ1-1; 7 bases line up with TRBD1. Germline values: CDR1 SNHLY, CDR2 FYNNEI. CDR3 length: 15 amino acids. V dropped 6 bases and J dropped 2; count of bases not matched to a gene: 9.

The chain carries TRBV9 and TRBJ2-6, with 7 bases that match TRBD2. CDR3 length: 16 residues. Germline CDR1 reads SGDLS; CDR2 reads YYNGEE. With 4 bases clipped from V and 4 bases from J, the junction kept 8 bases outside the gene matches. CDR3 DNA: TGTGCCAGCAGCTCAGCGGGGCAAACGGGGGCCAACGTCCTGACTTTC. As protein: CASSSAGQTGANVLTF. The whole variable domain, filled in from reference TRBV9 and TRBJ2-6, reads DSGVTQTPKHLITATGQRVTLRCSPRSGDLSVYWYQQSLDQGLQFLIQYYNGEERAKGNILERFSAQQFPDLHSELNLSSLELGDSALYFCASSSAGQTGANVLTFGAGSRLTVL.

The chain couples TRBV25-1 to TRBJ1-1; a possible D gene is TRBD1 (6 bases). Trimming removed 4 bases at V and 2 bases at J, with 8 bases between. Germline CDR1 and CDR2: MGHDK and SYGVNS. This CDR3 has 13 residues. The CDR3 loop reads CASSATGNTEAFF. CDR3 nucleotide sequence: TGTGCCAGCAGTGCGACAGGAAACACTGAAGCTTTCTTT.

The CDR3 region is CASSSGLGGWDQETQYF. DNA of the CDR3: TGTGCCAGCAGCTCGGGTCTGGGGGGATGGGACCAAGAGACCCAGTACTTC. The chain carries TRBV5-6 and TRBJ2-5; D may be TRBD2 (6 bases). The CDR3 totals 17 residues. V was clipped by 3 bases and J by 0 bases, with 18 bases between them. Per germline, CDR1 SGHDT and CDR2 YYEEEE.

The J gene is TRBJ2-7, the V gene TRBV5-6, with D maybe TRBD1 (5 bases). From germline, CDR1 is SGHDT and CDR2 YYEEEE. The CDR3 runs 13 residues. The germline V and J ends were trimmed by 4 bases and 4 bases, with 12 bases remaining between them. In DNA form, the CDR3 reads TGTGCCAGCAGCGCCAGGGATGCTTACGAGCAGTACTTC. Encoded protein: CASSARDAYEQYF.

The V call is TRBV21-1, the J call TRBJ2-1; TRBD2 was called by the table and not checked on the DNA. TRBV21-1 is a listed pseudogene. The CDR3 totals 15 residues. CDR3 region: CASSLHRPRLNEQFF. CDR3 in DNA: TGTGCCAGCAGCCTCCACCGTCCGAGACTTAATGAGCAGTTCTTC.

This clone was counted once. The chain joins TRBV19 to TRBJ1-5; 7 bases fit TRBD1. CDR3 length: 13 residues. Germline loops: CDR1 LNHDA, CDR2 SQIVND (reference sequence). V shed 4 bases and J 6 bases; nucleotides not matched to a gene: 3. CDR3 sequence reads: CASSTGGAQPQHF. In DNA, the CDR3 is TGTGCCAGTAGTACAGGGGGAGCTCAGCCCCAGCATTTT.

As DNA, the CDR3 is TGTGCCAGCAGTGACCGGGGGATTGGAGCAGAGACCCAGTACTTC. Its protein product is CASSDRGIGAETQYF. V gene TRBV2 combines with J gene TRBJ2-5; possible D gene TRBD2, 6 bases. Germline CDR1 SNHLY, CDR2 FYNNEI. This CDR3 spans 15 amino acids. The V end lost 3 bases, the J end lost 4 bases, and 15 bases lay between the germline ends.

This rearrangement joins TRBV6-4 to TRBJ2-3; TRBD2 matches at 13 bases. J gave up 1 base and V 2 bases, and 0 bases lay outside the gene matches. Germline V gene sequence: CDR1 MRHNA, CDR2 SNTAGT. This CDR3 is 16 amino acids long. In nucleotides, the CDR3 is TGTGCCAGCAGTGACGGGACTAGCGGGGGCACAGATACGCAGTATTTT. Amino acid sequence: CASSDGTSGGTDTQYF.

V is TRBV10-3 and J is TRBJ1-2, with D tentatively TRBD1 (5 bases). CDR1 ENHRY and CDR2 SYGVKD come from the germline V gene. Trimming took off 5 bases at V and 6 bases at J, with 13 bases between the two ends. CDR3 length: 13 amino acids. Here the CDR3 reads CAISSGGADGYTF. Here the CDR3 DNA reads TGTGCCATCAGTTCGGGGGGTGCGGATGGCTACACCTTC.

In this sample, this clone turned up a few times. The chain has TRBV7-6 and TRBJ2-1; D gene ambiguous. CDR1 is SGHVS and CDR2 is FNYEAQ in the germline V gene. CDR3 size: 13 residues. Deletions cut 3 bases from V and 3 bases from J, with 6 bases between. The DNA of the CDR3 is TGTGCCAGCAGCTTTAGCAGCTACAATGAGCAGTTCTTC. Protein sequence: CASSFSSYNEQFF.

The chain employs TRBV30 and TRBJ1-2, with a possible D match to TRBD1 (6 bases). The germline gives CDR1 GTSNPN, CDR2 SVGIG (reference sequence). Trimming took off 0 bases at V and 7 bases at J, with 18 bases between the two ends. CDR3 size: 15 residues. CDR3 sequence: CAWSVQGIWMAGYTF. The CDR3 bases are TGTGCCTGGAGTGTCCAGGGGATTTGGATGGCTGGCTACACCTTC.

The chain has TRBV19 and TRBJ2-6; tentative D call: TRBD2 (6 bases). Trimming removed 1 base at V and 0 bases at J, with 10 bases between. Germline CDR1 and CDR2: LNHDA and SQIVND (reference sequence). The CDR3 has 17 residues. The DNA of the CDR3 is TGTGCCAGTAGTATAGCGGGGGTCCCCTCTGGGGCCAACGTCCTGACTTTC. It yields the protein CASSIAGVPSGANVLTF. The complete variable domain, with remaining parts taken from reference TRBV19 and TRBJ2-6, reads DGGITQSPKYLFRKEGQNVTLSCEQNLNHDAMYWYRQDPGQGLRLIYYSQIVNDFQKGDIAEGYSVSREKKESFPLTVTSAQKNPTAFYLCASSIAGVPSGANVLTFGAGSRLTVL.

This clone was observed a few times. The V gene is TRBV6-6, the J gene TRBJ2-1, with TRBD2 as a possible D gene (6 bases). V was clipped by 7 bases and J by 5 bases, with 18 bases between them. CDR1 is MNHNY, CDR2 SVGAGI, per germline (reference sequence). The length of the CDR3 is 15 residues. This CDR3 reads CASTKGLEGHNEQFF. CDR3 sequence (DNA): TGTGCCAGCACCAAGGGACTGGAGGGTCACAATGAGCAGTTCTTC.

In DNA form, the CDR3 reads TGTGCCAGCACGAGCGGGGCTGAAGCTTTCTTT. It encodes CASTSGAEAFF. The J gene is TRBJ1-1, the V gene TRBV7-8; D remains ambiguous. Germline-derived CDR1 and CDR2 are SGHVS and FQNEAQ. The CDR3 is made up of 11 amino acids. V was trimmed by 7 bases and J by 6 bases, leaving 9 bases between them.

The rearrangement joins TRBV10-3 to TRBJ1-2; D unclear. V shed 2 bases and J shed 4 bases, with 5 bases lying between them. The CDR3 is 12 amino acids. Germline CDR1 is ENHRY and CDR2 is SYGVKD. CDR3 bases: TGTGCCATCAGTGAGGAGGGCTATGGCTACACCTTC. The encoded protein is CAISEEGYGYTF.

The chain uses TRBV4-1 and TRBJ2-7, with 12 positions matching TRBD2. The CDR3 covers 16 residues. Germline CDR1 MGHRA, CDR2 YSYEKL. After removal of 4 bases from V and 4 bases from J, the junction contained 8 bases not matched to a gene. The CDR3 region is CASSPETSGSLYEQYF. In DNA, the CDR3 is TGCGCCAGCAGCCCCGAGACTAGCGGGAGTCTGTACGAGCAGTACTTC.

This chain joins TRBV5-1 and TRBJ2-1, with 8 bases identical to TRBD1. The germline V gene encodes CDR1 SGHRS and CDR2 YFSETQ. The junction had 23 bases not matched to a gene; V was cut back by 2 bases and J by 4 bases. The CDR3 extends over 21 amino acids. CDR3 amino acids: CASSFGDNQRTGSIWYNEQFF. The DNA of the CDR3 is TGCGCCAGCAGCTTTGGGGACAATCAACGGACAGGGTCTATATGGTACAATGAGCAGTTCTTC.

The CDR3 here is CASSRDRASQETQYF. DNA of the CDR3: TGTGCCAGCAGCCGGGACAGGGCTTCCCAAGAGACCCAGTACTTC. V gene TRBV6-1 combines with J gene TRBJ2-5; 9 positions agree with TRBD1. Germline lookup yields CDR1 MNHNS and CDR2 SASEGT. The junction had 6 bases not matched to a gene; V was cut back by 6 bases and J by 1 base. This CDR3 is built from 15 residues.